The sequence of this T cell receptor beta chain was determined in a study of T cells after posttransplantation cyclophosphamide (dated by TCRdb to 2015 to 2016). Notes on the research overall: Using TRB sequencing, the study followed how the T cell repertoire rebuilt after myeloablative bone marrow transplantation with posttransplantation cyclophosphamide given as GVHD prophylaxis. Samples from roughly 35 PTCy-treated patients, along with samples from about 16 of their related bone marrow donors, underwent antigen receptor sequencing. In 3 patients, TRB sequencing was also performed on up to 3 more blood samples taken 2 to 5.2 years after transplant, and in a handful of patients, pretransplant blood was also TRB-sequenced. Because TRA and TRB clonality were tightly correlated in roughly 10 samples, subsequent TCR analyses were focused on TRB only. Blood from all 30 or so PTCy patients with 1-year posttransplant specimens was subjected to TRB sequencing. Public TRB sequences were checked against a database of over 3,000 sequences associated with responses to pathogens, tumor antigens, self-antigens and alloantigens.

Peripheral blood samples were provided by related bone marrow donors on the day of marrow donation. Mononuclear cells from peripheral blood and bone marrow were separated by Ficoll-Hypaque density centrifugation and then cryopreserved. This clone was picked up many times. What antigen it recognizes has not been identified. Per-base qualities were not stored, and no clone one base away is much larger. V is reduced by 3 bases and J by 7 bases, leaving a spacing of 9 bases between them. The CDR3, from cysteine to phenylalanine, totals 12 residues. Kept here is only the CDR3 DNA, which spans 36 bases and is read in frame from base 1. Summary of the overall study and its limitations: Across 45 or so patients, recipient CMV seropositivity and CMV reactivation were highly associated with TRB clonality; PTCy diversity was similar to CNI/methotrexate controls. The TRB repertoires of T cells infiltrating skin or the GI tract showed only limited overlap with the TRB repertoires found in blood. Donor-recipient similarity was low at 1-2 months but rose over the first year, and later blood repertoires were often dominated by donor CD8+ memory clones.

TRB sequencing used genomic DNA with the immunoSEQ assay at survey resolution or the hsTCRB kit. The study's processing was this. The immunoSEQ software was used for initial read processing, and the LymphoSeq R package was used for repertoire analyses. Clonality was calculated as 1 minus normalized Shannon entropy, and the Gini coefficient was also calculated for each TRB dataset. To infer phenotypes in unsorted samples, TRB sequences from sorted subsets of the recipient or donor were mapped onto the unsorted samples of the same recipient. As stored in TCRdb, this immuneACCESS dataset retains in-frame rearrangements with V and J assigned. A fraction of the clones does not appear; measured against another copy, unresolved V genes explain less than half of the discrepancy, and the remainder lacks a known reason. D and trimming come from the DNA, and the V and J calls and clone size come from that table. Here the sample lists about 12,000 clones, none seen once only. Of the sample, roughly 7.2% is held by the ten largest clones.

This clonotype was obtained from a woman aged 35 to 49 in good health, CMV-negative, and a related stem cell transplant donor. The sample was PBMCs. The sequence joins TRBV12-3 or TRBV12-4 to TRBJ1-2; a confident D gene designation cannot be given. The DNA reads TGTGCCAGCAGTTTCCGGACTAGTGGCTACACCTTC. Its coded protein is CASSFRTSGYTF.